Given below is one TCR beta chain in context. Its antigen is not identified. Germline CDR1 and CDR2: SGHNT and YYREEE (reference sequence). With 4 bases removed from V and 2 bases from J, the gap between germline ends came to 18 bases. This CDR3 has 16 residues. This entry belongs to a study of OX40 agonist ivuxolimab in advanced cancers. Broader study findings: Also present in some nonresponders was a low level of normalized T-cell clonal expansion. The specificity for antigen of the expanded peripheral T cells was not determined.

Only in-frame clones appear in the TCRdb table, and some are missing; sequencing was by immunoSEQ multiplex PCR. Here the sample spans approximately 89,000 clones, approximately 90% being singletons. The receptor's source is an adult with an advanced solid tumor such as melanoma, head and neck, liver or kidney cancer. The sample in question was CD4+ or CD8+ T cells sorted from blood, obtained in a trial of the OX40 agonist ivuxolimab. V usage is TRBV5-4 and J usage is TRBJ1-1; TRBD1 might be the D (5 bases). CDR3: CASSQSVPGGNTEAFF. CDR3 DNA sequence: TGTGCCAGCAGCCAGTCAGTTCCTGGGGGAAACACTGAAGCTTTCTTT.